This T cell receptor (beta chain) is from a study of cytomegalovirus exposure and HLA in healthy donors. Study in general: Early released data comprised about 85 million unique TCRs from HLA-typed donors.

Primers included in the PCR were 60 Vbeta and 13 Jbeta primers. Produced via immunoSEQ multiplex PCR; TCRdb's table is partial and in-frame only. The profile covers some 130,000 clones, with roughly 83% appearing a single time and 3% to 4% taken by the ten largest. Findings of the study overall: Available immune exposure information was restricted to CMV serostatus only. Prior analysis indicated that the majority of TCR beta V segments exhibited productivity approximately 87% or approximately 30% of the time.

The CDR3 spans 15 residues. From germline, CDR1 is KGHSH and CDR2 LQKENI. Trimming at V came to 1 base and at J to 3 bases, leaving 0 bases not matched to a gene. As concerns this clone: Its specificity is unknown.

The chain carries TRBV18 and TRBJ2-2, with TRBD2 identical over 9 bases. The source of this sequence is a female donor in good health and CMV-seronegative. The sample was PBMCs. The CDR3 DNA sequence: TGTGCCAGCTCACCACTAGCGGGGGACACCGGGGAGCTGTTTTTT. It codes for CASSPLAGDTGELFF. Combining the CDR3 with reference TRBV18 and TRBJ2-2 gives the whole variable domain NAGVMQNPRHLVRRRGQEARLRCSPMKGHSHVYWYRQLPEEGLKFMVYLQKENIIDESGMPKERFSAEFPKEGPSILRIQQVVRGDSAAYFCASSPLAGDTGELFFGEGSRLTVL.